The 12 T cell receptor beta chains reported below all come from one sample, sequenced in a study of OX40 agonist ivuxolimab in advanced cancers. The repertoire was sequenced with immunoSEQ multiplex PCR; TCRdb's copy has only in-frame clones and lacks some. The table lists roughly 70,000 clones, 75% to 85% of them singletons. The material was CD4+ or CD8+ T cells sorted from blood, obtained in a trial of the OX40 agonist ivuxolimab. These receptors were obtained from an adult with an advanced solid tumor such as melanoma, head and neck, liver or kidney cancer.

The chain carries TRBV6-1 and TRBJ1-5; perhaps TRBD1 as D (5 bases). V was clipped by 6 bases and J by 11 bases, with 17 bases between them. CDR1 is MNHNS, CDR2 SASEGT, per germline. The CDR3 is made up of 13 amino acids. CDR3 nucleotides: TGTGCCAGCAGGATAGCGGGGGAATCGACCCAGCATTTT. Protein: CASRIAGESTQHF.

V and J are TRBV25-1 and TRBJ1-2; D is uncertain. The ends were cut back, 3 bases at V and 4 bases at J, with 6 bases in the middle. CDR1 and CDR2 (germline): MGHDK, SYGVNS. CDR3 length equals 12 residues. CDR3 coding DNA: TGTGCCAGCAGTGAGGCCCCCTATGGCTACACCTTC. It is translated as CASSEAPYGYTF.

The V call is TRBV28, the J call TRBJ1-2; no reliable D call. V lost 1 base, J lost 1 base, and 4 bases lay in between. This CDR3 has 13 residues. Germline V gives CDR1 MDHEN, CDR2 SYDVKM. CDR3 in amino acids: CASSLLVNYGYTF. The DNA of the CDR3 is TGTGCCAGCAGTTTATTAGTTAACTATGGCTACACCTTC.

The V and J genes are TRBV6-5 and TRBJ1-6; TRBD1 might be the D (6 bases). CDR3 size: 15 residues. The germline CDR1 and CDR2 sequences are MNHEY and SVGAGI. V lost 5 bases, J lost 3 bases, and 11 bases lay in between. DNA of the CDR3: TGTGCCAGCAGTACCCGGACAGTCTATAATTCACCCCTCCACTTT. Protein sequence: CASSTRTVYNSPLHF.

In nucleotides, the CDR3 is TGTGCCAGCAGCTTAGGCCCCGTCGGGGCAGATACGCAGTATTTT. Residues: CASSLGPVGADTQYF. The rearrangement uses TRBV11-2 and TRBJ2-3; a possible D gene is TRBD2 (5 bases). The CDR3 has 15 residues. With 1 base removed from V and 4 bases from J, the gap between germline ends came to 12 bases. Germline CDR1 is SGHAT and CDR2 is FQNNGV.

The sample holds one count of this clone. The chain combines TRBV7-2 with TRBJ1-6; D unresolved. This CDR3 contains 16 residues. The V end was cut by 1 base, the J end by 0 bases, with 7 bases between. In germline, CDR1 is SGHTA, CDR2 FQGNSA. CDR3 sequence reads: CASSLGGSSYNSPLHF. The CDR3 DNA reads TGTGCCAGCAGCTTAGGAGGCAGCTCCTATAATTCACCCCTCCACTTT.

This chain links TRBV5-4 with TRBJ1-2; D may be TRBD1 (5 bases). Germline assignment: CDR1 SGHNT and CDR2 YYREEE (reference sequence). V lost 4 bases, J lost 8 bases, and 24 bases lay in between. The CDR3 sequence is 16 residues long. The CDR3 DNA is TGTGCCAGCAGCCCTGGGTTTTCGGGGGGAGAAGCCGGCTACACCTTC. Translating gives CASSPGFSGGEAGYTF.

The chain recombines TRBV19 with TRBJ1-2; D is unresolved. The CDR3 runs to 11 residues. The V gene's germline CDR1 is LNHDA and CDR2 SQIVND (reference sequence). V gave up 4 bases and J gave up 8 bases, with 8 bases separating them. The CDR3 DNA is TGTGCCAGTAGTACTTACCTGGGCTACACCTTC. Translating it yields CASSTYLGYTF.

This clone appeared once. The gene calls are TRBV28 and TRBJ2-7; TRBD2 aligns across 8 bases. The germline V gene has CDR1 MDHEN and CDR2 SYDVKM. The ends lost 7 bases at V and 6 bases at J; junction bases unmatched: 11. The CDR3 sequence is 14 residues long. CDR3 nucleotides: TGTGCCAGCACCCCCCCCGGGAGGGCCTCCGAGCAGTACTTC. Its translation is CASTPPGRASEQYF.

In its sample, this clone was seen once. CDR3 sequence (DNA): TGTGCCAGCAGCGCGGGATTAAGGGAGGAAAAACTGTTTTTT. Its translation is CASSAGLREEKLFF. J is TRBJ1-4 and V is TRBV9; D is unclear. There are 14 residues in the CDR3. The V gene's germline CDR1 is SGDLS and CDR2 YYNGEE. The ends were cut back, 3 bases at V and 8 bases at J, with 14 bases in the middle.

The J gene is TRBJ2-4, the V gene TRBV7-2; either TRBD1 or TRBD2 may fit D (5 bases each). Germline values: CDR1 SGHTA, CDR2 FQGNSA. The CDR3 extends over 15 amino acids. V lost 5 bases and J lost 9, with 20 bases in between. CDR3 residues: CASSPSLGPEGIQYF. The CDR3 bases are TGTGCCAGCAGCCCTAGTTTGGGACCCGAGGGCATTCAGTACTTC. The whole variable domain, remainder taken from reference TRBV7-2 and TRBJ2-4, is GAGVSQSPSNKVTEKGKDVELRCDPISGHTALYWYRQSLGQGLEFLIYFQGNSAPDKSGLPSDRFSAERTGGSVSTLTIQRTQQEDSAVYLCASSPSLGPEGIQYFGAGTRLSVL.

The CDR3 protein is CASSASAGEQYV. The CDR3 nucleotides read TGTGCCAGCAGCGCCTCGGCCGGCGAGCAGTACGTC. This chain links TRBV9 with TRBJ2-7; no clear D gene. Trimming cost V 3 bases and J 6 bases, with 10 bases left between them. Germline CDR1 SGDLS, CDR2 YYNGEE. The CDR3 length is 12 residues.